This TCR beta chain was sequenced in a study of OX40 agonist ivuxolimab in advanced cancers. Study in general: Three patients showed partial responses: one hepatocellular carcinoma and two cutaneous melanoma cases.

Sequenced by immunoSEQ multiplex PCR; TCRdb stores in-frame clones only, minus some. The sample lists fewer than 110,000 clones; around 90% were seen once. General study results and limits: Both blood CD4+ and CD8+ T cells showed clonal growth by week 6 at 0.1 to 3.0 mg/kg.

In regard to this clone: Antigen unknown.

The sample here was CD4+ or CD8+ T cells sorted from blood, taken in a trial of the OX40 agonist ivuxolimab. The receptor was derived from an adult with an advanced solid tumor such as melanoma, head and neck, liver or kidney cancer.

As DNA, the CDR3 is TGTGCCAGCAGTTTAAAGGTCGGCAGGGCCCACGAGCAGTACTTC. This translates into CASSLKVGRAHEQYF. The chain carries TRBV27 and TRBJ2-7; a possible D gene is TRBD1 (5 bases). V lost 2 bases, J lost 5 bases, and 16 bases lay in between. CDR3 length: 15 amino acids. Germline loops: CDR1 MNHEY, CDR2 SMNVEV (reference sequence).